This TCR beta chain came from a study of CD8 T cells in Susac syndrome. Study information: There were about six sequenced Susac syndrome patients with active disease and under ten in remission.

Whole-study results and caveats: In total CD8+ repertoires, 15 to 20 Susac-specific public clones were found, and about 5 in CD8+ TEMRA repertoires. In TEMRA cells and active patients, CD8+ clonal expansion in Susac reached its peak.

Reverse transcription of roughly 0.5 to 1 ug RNA used random hexamers. Amplification of TCR beta CDR3 spanned 54 Vbeta and 13 Jbeta via immunoSEQ multiplex PCR. TCRdb re-called the immunoSEQ multiplex PCR reads with MiXCR, one entry per CDR3 protein. The sample lists about 75,000 distinct CDR3 sequences, approximately 94% occurring once. CDR1 and CDR2 (germline): SGHVS, FQNEAQ. CDR3 length equals 14 residues. V lost 4 bases, J lost 4 bases, and 4 bases stayed unmatched. A note on this clonotype: Its target is unknown.

The sample was CD8+ T cells from PBMCs. This receptor was obtained from a human donor with Susac syndrome. The chain joins TRBV7-8 to TRBJ1-1; TRBD1 matches 9 bases. This chain's CDR3 is CASSSGQGATEAFF. CDR3 bases: TGTGCCAGCAGCTCGGGACAGGGAGCCACTGAAGCTTTCTTT.